The clone carrying this T cell receptor (beta chain) was found once. The source of the sample is a study of blood T cell repertoires in COVID-19. Germline V CDR1 and CDR2: SGHTA, FQGNSA. Trimming took off 4 bases at V and 1 base at J, with 14 bases between the two ends. This CDR3 is built from 15 residues. Profiled with immunoSEQ multiplex PCR; TCRdb holds only in-frame clones, not every one. The sample lists nearly 110,000 clones; approximately 89% were seen once. The source of this sequence is a man aged 50 to 60 with active or convalescent COVID-19. J is TRBJ2-7 and V is TRBV7-2; maybe TRBD1 (5 bases). Sample: peripheral blood. CDR3 region: CASSYLGVGSYEQYF. CDR3 bases: TGTGCCAGCAGCTACCTAGGGGTTGGGTCCTACGAGCAGTACTTC.